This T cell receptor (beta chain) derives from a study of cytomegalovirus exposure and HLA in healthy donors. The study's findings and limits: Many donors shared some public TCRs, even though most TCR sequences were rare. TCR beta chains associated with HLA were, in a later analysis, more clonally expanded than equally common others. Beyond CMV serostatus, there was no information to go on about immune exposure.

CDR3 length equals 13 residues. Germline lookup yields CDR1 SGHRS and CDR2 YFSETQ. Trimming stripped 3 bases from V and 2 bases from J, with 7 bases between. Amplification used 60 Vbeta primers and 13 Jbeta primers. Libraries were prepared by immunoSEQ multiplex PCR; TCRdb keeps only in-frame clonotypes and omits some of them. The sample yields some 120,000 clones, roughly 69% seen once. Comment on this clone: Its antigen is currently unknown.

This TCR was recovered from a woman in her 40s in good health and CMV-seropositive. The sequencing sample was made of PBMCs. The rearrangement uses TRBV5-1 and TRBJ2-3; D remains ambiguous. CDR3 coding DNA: TGCGCCAGCAGCTCTCCCTACACAGATACGCAGTATTTT. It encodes CASSSPYTDTQYF.